This TCR beta chain derives from a study of blood T cell repertoires in COVID-19 (dated by TCRdb to 2020 to 2022). Describing the broader study: Collaborator samples came from the United States, Italy and Spain and covered acute and convalescent phases of COVID-19. Deeply sampled blood TCRbeta repertoires from subjects exposed to, actively infected with, or recovered from COVID-19 were included in the dataset. The samples were drawn from the first 160 participants of the ongoing ImmuneRACE study and from 1,254 subjects provided by 6 global collaborators. The repertoires were released in a freely available public database intended as a resource for research on the immune response to SARS-CoV-2. The prospective study material was composed of cDNA or gDNA derived from T cells, B-cell-depleted T cells, or PBMCs. HLA class I and class II types, where available, came from metadata supplied by the sample provider rather than from assay-based typing. Sample metadata almost always included a de-identified subject ID, COVID-19 status, age in years and sex. Beyond this particular receptor, the publication reports: How much clinical and demographic metadata was included differed by source and by participant, and the metadata was provided uncurated.

One collaborating source in Seattle enrolled patients during active infection and followed them longitudinally through the course of disease. The collaborating institutions used their own protocols to collect whole blood in K2EDTA tubes. For TCRbeta analysis, collaborators shipped samples in one of three forms: frozen whole blood, isolated PBMCs, or DNA extracted from either of those sample types. A remark on this clone: Which antigen it targets is not known. Per-base quality was not reported, and no clone a single base away is much larger than it.

Measured from the cysteine to the phenylalanine, the CDR3 is 15 residues long. Only CDR3 DNA is held: 45 bases, read in frame from base 1. The trim is 0 bases for V and 6 bases for J, with a gap of 13 bases between the germline ends. Via the germline V gene (reference sequence), CDR1 is SGHKS and CDR2 YYEKEE. The immunoSEQ Assay, a bias-controlled multiplex PCR, was used to amplify TCRbeta CDR3 regions from genomic DNA. Concerning the study's data processing: The number of nucleated cells in each sample was estimated from the amplification of reference gene primers within the assay. To quantify the absolute abundance of each unique TCRbeta CDR3 rearrangement, sequence reads were collapsed and filtered. For each sample, productive Simpson clonality was calculated by taking the square root of Simpson's diversity index across productive rearrangements. The table was pulled from immuneACCESS by TCRdb, which kept in-frame rearrangements only. Such tables lose some clones; where checked, under half of the loss comes from unresolved V genes, and the rest has no known cause. V and J calls and clone size come straight from that table; D and trimming were deduced from the DNA. The sample table holds under 300,000 clones, of which around nine tenths were seen once. Over 0.65% of the sample comes from the top ten.

The source is a man aged 25-40 years with COVID-19, enrolled during active disease. Recombination linked TRBV5-5 to TRBJ1-5; the D gene is perhaps TRBD1, on 6 matching bases. Sequencing was done on a sample of peripheral blood. The bases are TGTGCCAGCAGCTTGGCAGGGGATGGTAGTCAGCCCCAGCATTTT. Translated, it gives CASSLAGDGSQPQHF.